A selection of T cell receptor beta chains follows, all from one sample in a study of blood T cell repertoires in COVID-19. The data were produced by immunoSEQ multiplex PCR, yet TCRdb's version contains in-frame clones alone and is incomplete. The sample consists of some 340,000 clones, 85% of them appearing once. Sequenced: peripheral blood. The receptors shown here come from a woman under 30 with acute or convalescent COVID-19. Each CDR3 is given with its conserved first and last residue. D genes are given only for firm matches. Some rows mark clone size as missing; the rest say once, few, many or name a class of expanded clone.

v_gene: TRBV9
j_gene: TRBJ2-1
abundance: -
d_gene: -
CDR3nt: TGTGCCAGCAGCGGAGATACAGCAAGAGACTACAATGAGCAGTTCTTC
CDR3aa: CASSGDTARDYNEQFF

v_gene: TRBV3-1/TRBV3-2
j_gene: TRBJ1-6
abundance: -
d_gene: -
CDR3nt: TGTGCCAGCAGCCAAGATGACGGGAGCTCCTATAATTCACCCCTCCACTTT
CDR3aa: CASSQDDGSSYNSPLHF

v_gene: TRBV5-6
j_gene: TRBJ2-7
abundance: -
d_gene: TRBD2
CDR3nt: TGTGCCAGCAGCTTGGGTATTGCGGGAGATAGGTACTTC
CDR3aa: CASSLGIAGDRYF

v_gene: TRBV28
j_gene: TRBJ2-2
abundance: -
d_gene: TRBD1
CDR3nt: TGTGCCAGCAGTCCCAACCGGGACAGCCTAGGCGGGGAGCTGTTTTTT
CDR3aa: CASSPNRDSLGGELFF

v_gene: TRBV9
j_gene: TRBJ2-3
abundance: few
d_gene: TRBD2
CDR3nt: TGTGCCAGCAGCGTAGGATTGAGCGGGGGGGCAACAGATACGCAGTATTTT
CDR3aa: CASSVGLSGGATDTQYF

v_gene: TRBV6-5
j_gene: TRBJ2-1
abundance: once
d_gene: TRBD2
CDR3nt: TGTGCCAGCAGTTACCCGGGGGGATATGAGCAGTTCTTC
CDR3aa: CASSYPGGYEQFF

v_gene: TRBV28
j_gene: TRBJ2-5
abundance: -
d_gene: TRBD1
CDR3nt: TGTGCCAGCACACCTGGGGGGACAGGCGAGACCCAGTACTTC
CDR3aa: CASTPGGTGETQYF

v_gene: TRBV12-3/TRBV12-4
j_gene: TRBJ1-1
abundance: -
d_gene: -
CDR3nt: TGTGCCAGCAGTTTGGGGGCGGACACTGAAGCTTTCTTT
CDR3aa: CASSLGADTEAFF

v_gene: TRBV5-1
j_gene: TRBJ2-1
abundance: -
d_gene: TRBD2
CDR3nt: TGCGCCAGCAGCTTGGCCGGGACTAGTATTGAGCAGTTCTTC
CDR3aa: CASSLAGTSIEQFF

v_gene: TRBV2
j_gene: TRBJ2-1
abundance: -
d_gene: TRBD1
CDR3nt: TGTGCCAGCAGTACGGGACAGGGGGCGAATGAGCAGTTCTTC
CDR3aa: CASSTGQGANEQFF

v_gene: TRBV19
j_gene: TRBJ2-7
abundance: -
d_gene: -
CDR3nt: TGTGCCAGTAGTATCGACAGTTCGTACGAGCAGTACTTC
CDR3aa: CASSIDSSYEQYF

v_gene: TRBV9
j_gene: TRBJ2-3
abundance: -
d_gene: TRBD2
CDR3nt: TGTGCCAGCAGCGTCCTAGCGGGAGAGGGGGATACGCAGTATTTT
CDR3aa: CASSVLAGEGDTQYF

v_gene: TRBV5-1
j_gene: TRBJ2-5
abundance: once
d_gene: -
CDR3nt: TGCGCCAGCAGCTTGTCCGGGGGAACAGAGACCCAGTACTTC
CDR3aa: CASSLSGGTETQYF

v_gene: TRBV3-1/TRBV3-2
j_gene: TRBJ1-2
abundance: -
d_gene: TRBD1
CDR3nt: TGTGCCAGCAGCCAAGAATACAGGGGTCCGTCGGGCTACACCTTC
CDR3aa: CASSQEYRGPSGYTF

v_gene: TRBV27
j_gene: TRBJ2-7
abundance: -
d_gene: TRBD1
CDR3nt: TGTGCCAGCAGTTTATCCCCGACAGGGTGGGAAGACGAGCAGTACTTC
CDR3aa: CASSLSPTGWEDEQYF

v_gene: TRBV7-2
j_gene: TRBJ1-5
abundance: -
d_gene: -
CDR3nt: TGTGCCAGCAGCCGAACTATCAATCAGCCCCAGCATTTT
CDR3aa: CASSRTINQPQHF

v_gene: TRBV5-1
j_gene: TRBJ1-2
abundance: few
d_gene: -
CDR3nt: TGCGCCAGCAGCTTGGACAGGGCTAACTATGGCTACACCTTC
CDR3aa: CASSLDRANYGYTF

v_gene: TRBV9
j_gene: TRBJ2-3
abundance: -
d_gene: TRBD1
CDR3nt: TGTGCCAGCAGCCCGTGGGGACAGGGCTCAGATACGCAGTATTTT
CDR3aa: CASSPWGQGSDTQYF

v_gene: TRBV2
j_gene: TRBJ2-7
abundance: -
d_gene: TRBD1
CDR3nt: TGTGCCAGCAGGAGACAGGGGGCAGGGGAGCAGTACTTC
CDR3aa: CASRRQGAGEQYF

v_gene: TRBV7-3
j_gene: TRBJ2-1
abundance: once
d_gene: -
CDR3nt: TGTGCCAGCAGCTTTGGTATAAGCGGATACAATGAGCAGTTCTTC
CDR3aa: CASSFGISGYNEQFF

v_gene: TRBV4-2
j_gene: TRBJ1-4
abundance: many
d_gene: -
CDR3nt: TGTGCCAGCAGCCATGCGAACACAGGGACGGACGAAAAACTGTTTTTT
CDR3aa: CASSHANTGTDEKLFF

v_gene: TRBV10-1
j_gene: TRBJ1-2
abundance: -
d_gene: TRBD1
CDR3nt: TGCGCCAGCAGTGAGTCGACAGGGACTGGCTACACCTTC
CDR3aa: CASSESTGTGYTF

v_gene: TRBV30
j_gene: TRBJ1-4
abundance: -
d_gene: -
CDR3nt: TGTGCCTGGAGTGGTGTAGCGATAGTTGAAAAACTGTTTTTT
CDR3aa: CAWSGVAIVEKLFF

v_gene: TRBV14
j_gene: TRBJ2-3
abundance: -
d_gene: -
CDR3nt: TGTGCCAGCAGCCCGAGGGACTGGAGAACAGATACGCAGTATTTT
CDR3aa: CASSPRDWRTDTQYF

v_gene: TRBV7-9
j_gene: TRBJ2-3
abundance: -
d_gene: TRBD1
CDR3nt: TGTGCCAGCAGCTTTGGAGGACAGGGAGGCACAGATACGCAGTATTTT
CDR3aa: CASSFGGQGGTDTQYF

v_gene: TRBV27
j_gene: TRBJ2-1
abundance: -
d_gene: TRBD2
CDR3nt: TGTGCCAGCAGTTTCCTAGCGGGAGACAATGAGCAGTTCTTC
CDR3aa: CASSFLAGDNEQFF

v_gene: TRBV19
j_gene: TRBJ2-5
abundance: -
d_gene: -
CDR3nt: TGTGCCAGTAGTATGATTACAGACCAAGAGACCCAGTACTTC
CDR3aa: CASSMITDQETQYF

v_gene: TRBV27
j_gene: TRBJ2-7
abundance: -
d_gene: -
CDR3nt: TGTGCCAGCAGTTTATCGGGGGGCTACGAGCAGTACTTC
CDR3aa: CASSLSGGYEQYF

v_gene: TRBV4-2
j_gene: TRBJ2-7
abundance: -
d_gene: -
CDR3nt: TGTGCCAGCAGCCAAGACGGGGACATGTGGGCCGAGCAGTACTTC
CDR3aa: CASSQDGDMWAEQYF

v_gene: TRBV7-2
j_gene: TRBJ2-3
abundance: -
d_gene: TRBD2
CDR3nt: TGTGCCAGCAGCTTATCAGCGGGGGGGCCAAATACGCAGTATTTT
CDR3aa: CASSLSAGGPNTQYF

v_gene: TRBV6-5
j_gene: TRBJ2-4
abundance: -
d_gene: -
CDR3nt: TGTGCCAGCAGTTCCTCTGGACAAATGGTAGACATTCAGTACTTC
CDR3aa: CASSSSGQMVDIQYF

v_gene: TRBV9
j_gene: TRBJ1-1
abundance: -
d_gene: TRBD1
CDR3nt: TGTGCCAGCAGCCCCGGAAGAATAAAACCCGGGACAGGGCTTGTGAACACTGAAGCTTTCTTT
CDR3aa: CASSPGRIKPGTGLVNTEAFF

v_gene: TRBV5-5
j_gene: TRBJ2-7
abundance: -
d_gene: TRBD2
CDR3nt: TGTGCCAGCAGCTTCGGACTAGCGGGGGGAAATTACGAGCAGTACTTC
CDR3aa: CASSFGLAGGNYEQYF

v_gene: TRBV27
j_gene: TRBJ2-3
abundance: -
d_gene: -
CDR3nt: TGTGCCAGCAGTGTTCTACTACTAGCCGGGCTTCCAGATACGCAGTATTTT
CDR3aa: CASSVLLLAGLPDTQYF

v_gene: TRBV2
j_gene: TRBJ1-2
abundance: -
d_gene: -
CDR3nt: TGTGCCAGCAGTGAATCTGTCTCTAACTATGGCTACACCTTC
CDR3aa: CASSESVSNYGYTF

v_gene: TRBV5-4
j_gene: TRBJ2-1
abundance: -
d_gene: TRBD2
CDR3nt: TGTGCCAGCAGCTTAACCGGCGGGAGCACCTACAATGAGCAGTTCTTC
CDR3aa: CASSLTGGSTYNEQFF

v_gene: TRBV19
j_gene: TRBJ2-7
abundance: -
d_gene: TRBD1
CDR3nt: TGTGCCAGTAGTATAGGGCCCCCCTCCCGGGACAGGGGGTACGAGCAGTACTTC
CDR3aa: CASSIGPPSRDRGYEQYF

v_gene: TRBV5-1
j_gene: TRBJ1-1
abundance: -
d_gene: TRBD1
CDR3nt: TGCGCCAGCACGACAGGGTCCACTGAAGCTTTCTTT
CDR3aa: CASTTGSTEAFF

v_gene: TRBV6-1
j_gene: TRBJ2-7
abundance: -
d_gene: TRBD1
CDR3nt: TGTGCCAGCAGTGAACCGGGACAGGCCTACGAGCAGTACTTC
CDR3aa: CASSEPGQAYEQYF

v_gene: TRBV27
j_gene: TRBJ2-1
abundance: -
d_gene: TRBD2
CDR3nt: TGTGCCAGCAGTTTATATCTCCTAGCGGGAGCCAATGAGCAGTTCTTC
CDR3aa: CASSLYLLAGANEQFF

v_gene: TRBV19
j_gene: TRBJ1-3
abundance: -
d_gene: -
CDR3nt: TGTGCCAGTAGATCCGGGGATGATACTGGAAACACCATATATTTT
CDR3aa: CASRSGDDTGNTIYF

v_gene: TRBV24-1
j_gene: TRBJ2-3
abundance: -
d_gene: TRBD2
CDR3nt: TGTGCCACCAGTGACCCTAGCGGGTCGAGCACAGATACGCAGTATTTT
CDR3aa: CATSDPSGSSTDTQYF

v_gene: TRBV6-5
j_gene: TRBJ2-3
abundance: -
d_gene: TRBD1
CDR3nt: TGTGCCAGCAGTTACTCAATGACAGGGCGAGCAGATACGCAGTATTTT
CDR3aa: CASSYSMTGRADTQYF